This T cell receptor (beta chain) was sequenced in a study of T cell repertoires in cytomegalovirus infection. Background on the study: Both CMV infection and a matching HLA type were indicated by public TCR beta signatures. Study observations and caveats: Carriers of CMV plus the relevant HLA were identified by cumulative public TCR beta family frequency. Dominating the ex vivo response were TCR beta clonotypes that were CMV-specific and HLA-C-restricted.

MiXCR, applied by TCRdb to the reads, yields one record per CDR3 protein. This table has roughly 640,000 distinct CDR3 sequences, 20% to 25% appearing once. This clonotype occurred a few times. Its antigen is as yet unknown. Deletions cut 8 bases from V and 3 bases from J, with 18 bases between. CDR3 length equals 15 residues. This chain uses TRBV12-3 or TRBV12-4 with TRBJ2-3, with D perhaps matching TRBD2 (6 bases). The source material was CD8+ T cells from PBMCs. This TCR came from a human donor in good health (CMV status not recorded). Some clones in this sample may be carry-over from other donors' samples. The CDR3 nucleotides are TGTGCCAGCCGAGCTGGTGGGGGGAGGACAGATACGCAGTATTTT. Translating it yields CASRAGGGRTDTQYF.